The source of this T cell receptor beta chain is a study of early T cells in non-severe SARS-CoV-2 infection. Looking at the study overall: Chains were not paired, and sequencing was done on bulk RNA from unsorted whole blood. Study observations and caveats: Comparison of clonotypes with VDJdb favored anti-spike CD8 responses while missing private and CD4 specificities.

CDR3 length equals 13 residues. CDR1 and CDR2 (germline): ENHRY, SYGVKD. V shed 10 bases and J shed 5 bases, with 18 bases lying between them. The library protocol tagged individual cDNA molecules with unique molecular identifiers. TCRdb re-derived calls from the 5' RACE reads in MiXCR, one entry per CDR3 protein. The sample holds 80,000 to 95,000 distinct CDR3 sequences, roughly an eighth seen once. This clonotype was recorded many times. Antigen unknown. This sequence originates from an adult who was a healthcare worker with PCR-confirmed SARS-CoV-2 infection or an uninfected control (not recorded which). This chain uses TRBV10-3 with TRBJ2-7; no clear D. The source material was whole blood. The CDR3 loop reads CATERTERDEQYF. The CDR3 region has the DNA TGTGCCACCGAAAGGACGGAACGGGACGAGCAGTACTTC.